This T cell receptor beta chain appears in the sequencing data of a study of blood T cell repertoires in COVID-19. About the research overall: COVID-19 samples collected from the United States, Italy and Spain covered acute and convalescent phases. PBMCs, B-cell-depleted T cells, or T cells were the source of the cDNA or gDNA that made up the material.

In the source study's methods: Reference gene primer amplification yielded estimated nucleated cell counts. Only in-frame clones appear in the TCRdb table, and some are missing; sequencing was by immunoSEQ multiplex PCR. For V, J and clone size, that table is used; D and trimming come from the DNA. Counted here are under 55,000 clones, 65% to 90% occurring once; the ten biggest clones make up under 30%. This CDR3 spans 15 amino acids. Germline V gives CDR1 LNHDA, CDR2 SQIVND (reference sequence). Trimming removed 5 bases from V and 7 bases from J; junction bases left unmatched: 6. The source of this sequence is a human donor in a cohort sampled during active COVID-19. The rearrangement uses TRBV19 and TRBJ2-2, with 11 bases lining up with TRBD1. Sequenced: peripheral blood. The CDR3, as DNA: TGTGCCAGTAGTGGACAGGGGGCGAGATACGGGGAGCTGTTTTTT. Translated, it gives CASSGQGARYGELFF.